A single TCR beta chain is shown here with its context. V shed 3 bases and J shed 8 bases, with 10 bases lying between them. This CDR3 is 13 amino acids long. Germline V lookup: CDR1 MGHRA, CDR2 YSYEKL. Authors' analysis steps: It was from reference gene primer amplification that nucleated cell counts were estimated. Assay: immunoSEQ multiplex PCR; the TCRdb copy retains only in-frame clones and omits some. From that table come the V and J calls and clone size; the DNA was used to work out D and trimming. In the table there are approximately 170,000 clones, under 90% of which are singletons. The data belong to a study of blood T cell repertoires in COVID-19. About the study: PBMCs, B-cell-depleted T cells, or T cells were the source of the cDNA or gDNA that made up the material.

Sample: peripheral blood. The chain has TRBV4-1 and TRBJ1-4; D not resolved. The sequence came from a woman older than 75 with active or convalescent COVID-19. The CDR3 region is CASSHPGFEKLFF. CDR3 nucleotides: TGCGCCAGCAGCCACCCGGGGTTCGAAAAACTGTTTTTT.